This is a list of T cell receptor beta chains from one sample in a study of blood T cell repertoires in COVID-19. Here immunoSEQ multiplex PCR was the method, and the copy in TCRdb shows in-frame clones only, minus some. The table records 330,000 or so clones, about 88% of them present only once. Sequencing was performed on PBMCs or T cells enriched from blood (not recorded which). These receptor sequences come from a woman in her thirties who had been exposed to COVID-19. CDR3s include the opening cysteine and the closing phenylalanine or tryptophan. The D gene is left open where the match is weak. Part of the rows lack a size; the others show once, few, many or a class for expanded clones.

d_call	v_call	j_call	clone_size	cdr3_aa	cdr3_nt
-	TRBV7-9	TRBJ2-3	-	CASSLGDSRTDTQYF	TGTGCCAGCAGCTTAGGTGACAGCCGCACAGATACGCAGTATTTT
-	TRBV5-1	TRBJ2-7	-	CASSLDLRAVAYEQYF	TGCGCCAGCAGCTTGGATCTTCGTGCGGTAGCCTACGAGCAGTACTTC
TRBD2	TRBV18	TRBJ2-1	-	CASSPGLAGVDEQFF	TGTGCCAGCTCACCGGGACTAGCGGGAGTAGACGAGCAGTTCTTC
-	TRBV11-2	TRBJ1-2	-	CASSRGATPNYGYTF	TGTGCCAGCAGCCGTGGGGCCACACCTAACTATGGCTACACCTTC
TRBD1	TRBV6-5	TRBJ1-6	few	CASSKDRGRYSPLHF	TGTGCCAGCAGTAAGGACAGGGGGCGATATTCACCCCTCCACTTT
-	TRBV6-2/TRBV6-3	TRBJ1-1	-	CASSYLGANTEAFF	TGTGCCAGCAGTTACTTGGGGGCGAACACTGAAGCTTTCTTT
TRBD1	TRBV24-1	TRBJ2-3	-	CATSDRDRGTDTQYF	TGTGCCACCAGTGATCGTGACAGGGGCACAGATACGCAGTATTTT
-	TRBV28	TRBJ1-2	-	CASSTGTRDGYTF	TGTGCCAGCAGTACCGGGACACGGGACGGCTACACCTTC
-	TRBV5-1	TRBJ1-1	few	CASSLVPGVKSNTEAFF	TGCGCCAGCAGCTTGGTCCCAGGGGTAAAATCGAACACTGAAGCTTTCTTT
TRBD2	TRBV13	TRBJ2-7	-	CASSHGTSARYEQYF	TGTGCCAGCAGCCATGGGACTAGCGCGCGGTACGAGCAGTACTTC
-	TRBV2	TRBJ1-2	once	CASSELQGRDGYTF	TGTGCCAGCAGTGAACTACAGGGTAGGGATGGCTACACCTTC
-	TRBV9	TRBJ2-3	-	CASSVEGPGVDTQYF	TGTGCCAGCAGCGTAGAGGGCCCAGGGGTAGATACGCAGTATTTT
-	TRBV19	TRBJ1-5	-	CASATGPQPQHF	TGTGCCAGTGCCACAGGGCCTCAGCCCCAGCATTTT
-	TRBV7-9	TRBJ2-1	few	CASSRNREHEQFF	TGTGCCAGCAGCCGAAACAGGGAGCATGAGCAGTTCTTC
TRBD1	TRBV7-3	TRBJ2-7	-	CASSFPVLSTGWLAEQYF	TGTGCCAGCAGCTTCCCGGTTCTCTCGACAGGGTGGCTTGCCGAGCAGTACTTC
TRBD1	TRBV7-9	TRBJ1-2	-	CASSPTGVNYGYTF	TGTGCCAGCAGCCCAACAGGGGTGAACTATGGCTACACCTTC
TRBD1	TRBV5-1	TRBJ1-1	-	CASSWDSPSNTEAFF	TGCGCCAGCAGCTGGGACAGCCCTAGTAACACTGAAGCTTTCTTT
-	TRBV21-1	TRBJ1-2	-	CAPRGYTF	TGTGCCCCCAGGGGCTACACCTTC
-	TRBV6-4	TRBJ2-1	-	CASSEGWGDEQFF	TGTGCCAGCAGTGAGGGATGGGGGGATGAGCAGTTCTTC
TRBD2	TRBV7-7	TRBJ2-5	-	CASSLGLAGVQETQYF	TGTGCCAGCAGCTTAGGACTAGCGGGAGTGCAGGAGACCCAGTACTTC
-	TRBV5-4	TRBJ2-7	-	CASSSSPGYEQYF	TGTGCCAGCAGCTCCTCCCCGGGGTACGAGCAGTACTTC
-	TRBV19	TRBJ2-7	-	CASTHGGDPYEQYF	TGTGCCAGTACCCACGGGGGAGACCCCTACGAGCAGTACTTC
TRBD1	TRBV6-4	TRBJ1-5	-	CASSARTGAGPNQPQHF	TGTGCCAGCAGTGCCAGGACAGGGGCCGGTCCCAATCAGCCCCAGCATTTT
TRBD2	TRBV2	TRBJ2-7	few	CASRNRLAGQSYEQYF	TGTGCCAGCAGAAACCGACTAGCGGGACAAAGCTACGAGCAGTACTTC
TRBD2	TRBV4-1	TRBJ2-7	-	CASSQDSPQTSGISTKQYF	TGCGCCAGCAGCCAAGATTCCCCCCAGACTAGCGGGATTTCTACGAAGCAGTACTTC
TRBD1	TRBV30	TRBJ1-5	-	CAWNTGGPQPQHF	TGTGCCTGGAACACAGGGGGCCCTCAGCCCCAGCATTTT
-	TRBV13	TRBJ1-3	-	CASSLTVSGNTIYF	TGTGCCAGCAGCTTGACAGTCTCTGGAAACACCATATATTTT
TRBD2	TRBV19	TRBJ2-1	-	CASSIGGGLAPNEQFF	TGTGCCAGTAGTATAGGTGGAGGACTAGCTCCCAATGAGCAGTTCTTC
-	TRBV5-1	TRBJ1-1	many	CASSFQATENTEAFF	TGCGCCAGCAGCTTTCAGGCGACAGAGAACACTGAAGCTTTCTTT
TRBD2	TRBV2	TRBJ2-7	-	CASQGLADYEQYF	TGTGCCAGCCAGGGACTAGCGGATTACGAGCAGTACTTC
TRBD1	TRBV18	TRBJ2-1	-	CASSPATGDRVEQFF	TGTGCCAGCTCACCGGCCACAGGGGACAGGGTTGAGCAGTTCTTC
-	TRBV30	TRBJ2-2	-	CAWQGTGELFF	TGTGCCTGGCAGGGTACCGGGGAGCTGTTTTTT
-	TRBV2	TRBJ2-2	-	CASSDVTNTGELFF	TGTGCCAGCAGTGACGTTACTAACACCGGGGAGCTGTTTTTT
-	TRBV28	TRBJ1-6	once	CASSPRDTGPLHF	TGTGCCAGCAGTCCCCGGGACACCGGACCCCTCCACTTT
TRBD2	TRBV2	TRBJ2-7	few	CASSGTRAWEQYF	TGTGCCAGCAGCGGGACTAGGGCGTGGGAGCAGTACTTC
TRBD1	TRBV3-1/TRBV3-2	TRBJ2-7	-	CASSQLTGAEQYF	TGTGCCAGCAGCCAACTGACAGGGGCCGAGCAGTACTTC
-	TRBV28	TRBJ2-5	-	CASSRRDKRLRETQYF	TGTGCCAGCAGTAGACGGGACAAACGTCTGAGAGAGACCCAGTACTTC
-	TRBV30	TRBJ2-3	-	CAWSVGLNTQYF	TGTGCCTGGAGTGTTGGGCTAAATACGCAGTATTTT
-	TRBV19	TRBJ1-2	-	CASISHDRRNYGYTF	TGTGCCAGTATATCCCACGACAGGCGGAACTATGGCTACACCTTC
-	TRBV30	TRBJ2-7	-	CAGGAGSYEQYF	TGTGCCGGGGGGGCTGGCTCCTACGAGCAGTACTTC
TRBD1	TRBV6-5	TRBJ1-4	-	CASSSTGVATNEKLFF	TGTGCCAGCAGTTCGACAGGGGTGGCAACTAATGAAAAACTGTTTTTT
TRBD1	TRBV7-3	TRBJ1-1	once	CASSRQGPNTEAFF	TGTGCCAGCAGCCGACAGGGACCGAACACTGAAGCTTTCTTT
-	TRBV10-3	TRBJ1-3	-	CAISGSGSGNTIYF	TGTGCCATCAGTGGTTCAGGCTCTGGAAACACCATATATTTT
-	TRBV28	TRBJ2-7	-	CASDDPPRRNTAYEQYF	TGTGCCAGCGACGACCCACCCCGGAGGAACACAGCCTACGAGCAGTACTTC
TRBD2	TRBV19	TRBJ2-1	few	CASIPSGRPYNEQFF	TGTGCCAGTATCCCCAGCGGGAGACCCTACAATGAGCAGTTCTTC